The text below deals with one T cell receptor beta chain. What antigen it recognizes has not been identified. Base-call qualities are not available, and no considerably larger clone is one nucleotide away. These data belong to a study of blood T cells in healthy people across ages (dated by TCRdb to between 2014 and 2017). Some background on the complete study: Template switching captured roughly one uniquely barcoded TCR beta cDNA molecule per two T cells in model experiments. To track age-related changes in TCR beta repertoire diversity, the study relied on deep sequencing normalized with unique cDNA molecular identifiers. To avoid experimental bias, donors of different ages were randomly spread across the sequencing lanes. Two additional independent replicas of 1 million unique cDNA reads from the same blood draw were analyzed for two donors (one aged 18 to 30 and one aged 80 or older). The donors were split into four age groups: young (average roughly 15 years), middle-aged (roughly 39), aged (about 56) and long-lived (under 85).

Library method: 5' RACE. Sequenced on an Illumina HiSeq 2500. A second PCR of roughly 6 to 11 cycles was run with a J-beta primer mix and a sample-barcoded 5' primer. A template-switch 5' adaptor carrying 12 random nucleotides introduced a unique molecular identifier onto each TCR beta cDNA molecule. Each sample yielded at least 2.5 million CDR3-containing paired-end reads. First-strand cDNA was synthesized from all RNA with the Mint cDNA synthesis kit, primed by a TRBC-specific oligonucleotide. After uracil-DNA glycosylase treatment, a first 18-cycle PCR used universal primers M1SS and BC2_uni_R on all cDNA. The study's own analysis went as follows. For normalization, 1 million high-quality reads were randomly selected from each sample, with every read carrying a distinct molecular identifier. Reads sharing molecular identifiers were discarded rather than binned into consensus sequences. MiTCR, set to a Q25 quality threshold and the strictest error-elimination algorithm, was used for CDR3 identification, clonotype clustering and error correction. A nonparametric unseen species model with Euler transformation was used to estimate lower-bound total TCR beta diversity. TCRdb reprocessed the public reads (quality trimming at Q25 with fastp, clone calling with MiXCR) and kept in-frame beta chains. Rows merge per CDR3 protein into single entries with the most common DNA and genes. The V and J calls here are based on TCRdb, not the publication. This sample lists around 800,000 distinct CDR3 sequences; 46% were detected once. The top ten clonotypes cover around 18% of the sample.

Results and caveats for the whole study, not just this receptor: Total diversity estimates from one million sequenced T cells were considered lower bounds and underestimates. Compared with the aged group, the long-lived group had more naive CD4+ T cells, fewer expanded clones and increased TCR diversity, suggesting age selection. Observed TCR beta diversity correlated strongly with the percentage of naive T cells measured by flow cytometry. Because the CMV infection status of the donors was unknown, age-related changes in expanded clonotypes may potentially have been confounded. As age increased, observed TCR beta diversity per million T cells dropped in a roughly linear way, and a significant reduction was already evident by age around 41. Because profiling used bulk unsorted PBMCs, naive and antigen-experienced compartments could not be compared conclusively.

Donors were a few dozen systemically healthy Caucasian individuals from Russia aged 6 to 90 years. Around 9.7 milliliters of peripheral blood were collected from each donor into EDTA-treated Vacutainer tubes. Ficoll-Paque density-gradient centrifugation was used to isolate PBMCs, with at least 7 million obtained per sample. Total RNA was extracted from PBMCs with Trizol reagent, with at least 5.5 micrograms obtained per sample. Naive CD45RAhigh/CD27high T cell percentages were measured by flow cytometry on a PBMC aliquot from every donor. From the cysteine through the phenylalanine, the CDR3 covers 14 amino acids. The sequence is cut down to CDR3 DNA, 42 bases in frame from base 1. Deletion took 2 bases off V and 7 bases off J, with a span of 15 bases between the germline ends. Taken from the germline V gene, the CDR1 and CDR2 loops are ENHRY and SYGVKD.

Sample: blood. This receptor was identified in an older man in good health. This chain joins TRBV10-3 to TRBJ2-7, with TRBD2 as a weak D call on 5 bases. The CDR3: CAISEDLASNEQYF. The nucleotides are TGTGCCATCAGTGAGGACTTAGCGTCCAATGAGCAGTACTTC.